The rows below give T cell receptor beta chains drawn from one sample of a study of beta chain features in type 1 diabetes. TCRdb keeps only in-frame clones here, not all; method: immunoSEQ multiplex PCR. The sample has around 500,000 clones, 30% seen once. Sequencing was done on a sample of naive CD4+ T cells from blood. These TCRs come from a man aged 18 to 35 in good health. CDR3s include the opening cysteine and the closing phenylalanine or tryptophan. The D gene is left open where the match is weak. Expanded clones are given a class, and other clones once, few, many or no size at all.

clone size	D gene	V gene	J gene	CDR3 protein	CDR3 DNA
few	TRBD2	TRBV19	TRBJ2-7	CASSIRSGSSYEQYF	TGTGCCAGTAGTATTCGTAGCGGGAGCTCCTACGAGCAGTACTTC
NA	NA	TRBV30	TRBJ1-1	CAWARGLNTEAFF	TGTGCCTGGGCACGGGGCCTTAACACTGAAGCTTTCTTT
few	TRBD1	TRBV30	TRBJ2-7	CAWRGQGSSYEQYF	TGTGCCTGGAGGGGACAGGGGAGCTCCTACGAGCAGTACTTC
once	TRBD2	TRBV6-6	TRBJ2-1	CASGLAEVYEQFF	TGTGCCAGCGGACTAGCGGAAGTGTATGAGCAGTTCTTC
NA	TRBD1	TRBV7-3	TRBJ1-1	CASSFGQGNTEAFF	TGTGCCAGCAGCTTTGGACAGGGCAACACTGAAGCTTTCTTT
NA	NA	TRBV29-1	TRBJ2-7	CSAQTGVEQYF	TGCAGCGCCCAAACAGGAGTTGAGCAGTACTTC
few	TRBD1	TRBV15	TRBJ2-1	CATSVGTGRLNEQFF	TGTGCCACCAGCGTCGGGACAGGGAGGTTGAATGAGCAGTTCTTC
few	NA	TRBV6-5	TRBJ1-2	CASGGIGYGYTF	TGTGCCAGCGGGGGAATAGGGTATGGCTACACCTTC
NA	NA	TRBV5-1	TRBJ2-3	CASSSQVNPTDTQYF	TGCGCCAGCAGCTCGCAGGTTAACCCCACAGATACGCAGTATTTT
NA	NA	TRBV7-9	TRBJ1-4	CASSRNEKLFF	TGTGCCAGCAGCAGGAATGAAAAACTGTTTTTT
few	TRBD1	TRBV25-1	TRBJ2-7	CASRVQGVTYF	TGTGCCAGCAGGGTACAGGGGGTGACGTACTTC
NA	NA	TRBV4-3	TRBJ2-7	CASSQDRLDSYEQYF	TGCGCCAGCAGCCAAGATCGCCTAGACTCCTACGAGCAGTACTTC
NA	NA	TRBV28	TRBJ2-5	CASSRGWQETQYF	TGTGCCAGCAGCAGGGGATGGCAAGAGACCCAGTACTTC
few	NA	TRBV29-1	TRBJ1-3	CSVYTGTAGNTIYF	TGCAGCGTCTATACCGGGACCGCTGGAAACACCATATATTTT
NA	NA	TRBV30	TRBJ2-6	CAWTSGESSGANVLTF	TGTGCCTGGACTAGTGGAGAATCTTCTGGGGCCAACGTCCTGACTTTC
NA	NA	TRBV30	TRBJ2-5	CAWGDNQETQYF	TGTGCCTGGGGGGACAACCAAGAGACCCAGTACTTC
few	NA	TRBV9	TRBJ2-1	CASSVVSFSNEQFF	TGTGCCAGCAGCGTAGTGAGCTTTAGCAATGAGCAGTTCTTC
NA	NA	TRBV30	TRBJ2-5	CAWSPGRETQYF	TGTGCCTGGAGTCCAGGGAGGGAGACCCAGTACTTC
NA	NA	TRBV30	TRBJ1-2	CAWSPTVIGYGYTF	TGTGCCTGGAGCCCCACAGTTATAGGCTATGGCTACACCTTC
NA	NA	TRBV7-9	TRBJ2-5	CASSSGTSYQETQYF	TGTGCCAGCAGCTCCGGGACTTCGTACCAAGAGACCCAGTACTTC
NA	NA	TRBV9	TRBJ1-1	CASSVGQANTEAFF	TGTGCCAGCAGCGTAGGACAAGCGAACACTGAAGCTTTCTTT
NA	TRBD2	TRBV6-8	TRBJ2-3	CASSYPAGGPGSPDTQYF	TGTGCCAGCAGTTACCCAGCGGGAGGGCCGGGAAGTCCAGATACGCAGTATTTT
NA	NA	TRBV7-6	TRBJ1-2	CASSLSGYGYTF	TGTGCCAGCAGCTTATCGGGATATGGCTACACCTTC
NA	NA	TRBV9	TRBJ2-6	CASSAGHSNRWANVLTF	TGTGCCAGCAGCGCGGGACATAGTAACAGATGGGCCAACGTCCTGACTTTC
NA	NA	TRBV2	TRBJ1-4	CASSKRRAAATNEKLFF	TGTGCCAGCAGTAAACGGAGGGCTGCGGCGACTAATGAAAAACTGTTTTTT
few	NA	TRBV4-1	TRBJ2-1	CASSQDGPWGNEQFF	TGCGCCAGCAGCCAAGATGGGCCCTGGGGGAATGAGCAGTTCTTC
NA	TRBD1	TRBV5-6	TRBJ2-5	CASSGLTGTKTQYF	TGTGCCAGCAGCGGATTGACAGGGACAAAGACCCAGTACTTC
NA	NA	TRBV6-1	TRBJ2-3	CASSEVVRGNTDTQYF	TGTGCCAGCAGTGAAGTGGTCCGGGGGAACACAGATACGCAGTATTTT